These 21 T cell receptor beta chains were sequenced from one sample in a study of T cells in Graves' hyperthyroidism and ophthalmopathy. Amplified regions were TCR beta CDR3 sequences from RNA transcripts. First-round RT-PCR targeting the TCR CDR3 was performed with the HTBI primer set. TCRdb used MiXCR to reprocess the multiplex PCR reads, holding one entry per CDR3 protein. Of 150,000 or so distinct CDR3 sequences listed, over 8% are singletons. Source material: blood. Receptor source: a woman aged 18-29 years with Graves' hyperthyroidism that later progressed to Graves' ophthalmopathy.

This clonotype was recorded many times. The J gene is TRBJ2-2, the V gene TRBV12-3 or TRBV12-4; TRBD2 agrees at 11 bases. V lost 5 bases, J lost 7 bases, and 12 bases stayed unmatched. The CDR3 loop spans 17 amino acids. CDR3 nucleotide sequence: TGTGCCAGCAGTGGGGAACTACTAGCGGGAGAGGTCGGGGAGCTGTTTTTT. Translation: CASSGELLAGEVGELFF.

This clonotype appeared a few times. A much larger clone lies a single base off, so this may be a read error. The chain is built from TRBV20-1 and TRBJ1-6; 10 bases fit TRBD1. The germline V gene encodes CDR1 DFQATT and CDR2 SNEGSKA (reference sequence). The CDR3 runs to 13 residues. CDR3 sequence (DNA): TGCAGTGCCGCCGGGACAGGGGATTCACCCCCCCACTTT. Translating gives CSAAGTGDSPPHF.

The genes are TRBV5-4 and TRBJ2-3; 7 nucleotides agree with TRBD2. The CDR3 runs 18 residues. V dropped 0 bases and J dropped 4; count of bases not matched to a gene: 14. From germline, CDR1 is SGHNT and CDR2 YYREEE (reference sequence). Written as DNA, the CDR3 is TGTGCCAGCAGCTTGGACACGGGACTACTAAGGAGGCCAGATACGCAGTATTTT. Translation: CASSLDTGLLRRPDTQYF.

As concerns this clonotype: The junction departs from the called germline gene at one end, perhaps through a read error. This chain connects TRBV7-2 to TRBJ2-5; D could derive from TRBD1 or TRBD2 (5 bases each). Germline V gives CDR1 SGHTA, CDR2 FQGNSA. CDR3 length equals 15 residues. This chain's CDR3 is CASGLTGTGGETQYF. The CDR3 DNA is TGTGCCAGCGGCTTAACGGGAACTGGGGGAGAGACCCAGTACTTC.

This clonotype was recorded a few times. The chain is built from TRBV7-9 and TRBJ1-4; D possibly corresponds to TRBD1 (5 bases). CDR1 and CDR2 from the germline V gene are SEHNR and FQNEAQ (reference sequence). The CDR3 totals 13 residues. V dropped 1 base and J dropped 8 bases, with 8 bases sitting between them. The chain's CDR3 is CASSLGRQEKLFF. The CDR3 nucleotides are TGTGCCAGCAGCTTAGGCCGACAGGAAAAACTGTTTTTT. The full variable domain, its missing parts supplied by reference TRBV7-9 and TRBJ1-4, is DTGVSQNPRHKITKRGQNVTFRCDPISEHNRLYWYRQTLGQGPEFLTYFQNEAQLEKSRLLSDRFSAERPKGSFSTLEIQRTEQGDSAMYLCASSLGRQEKLFFGSGTQLSVL.

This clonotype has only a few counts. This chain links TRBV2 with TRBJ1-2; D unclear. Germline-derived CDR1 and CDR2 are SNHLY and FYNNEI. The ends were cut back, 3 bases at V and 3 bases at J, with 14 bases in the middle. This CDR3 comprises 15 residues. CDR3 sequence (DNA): TGTGCCAGCAGTGAGCCGGGCCGTAGTTACTATGGCTACACCTTC. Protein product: CASSEPGRSYYGYTF.

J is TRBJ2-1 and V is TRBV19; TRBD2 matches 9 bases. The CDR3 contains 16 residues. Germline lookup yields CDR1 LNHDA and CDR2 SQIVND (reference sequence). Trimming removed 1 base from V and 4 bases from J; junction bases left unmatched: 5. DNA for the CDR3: TGTGCCAGTAGTATAGCGGCGGGGGGGCAATACAATGAGCAGTTCTTC. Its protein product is CASSIAAGGQYNEQFF. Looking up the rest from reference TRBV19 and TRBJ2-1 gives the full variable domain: DGGITQSPKYLFRKEGQNVTLSCEQNLNHDAMYWYRQDPGQGLRLIYYSQIVNDFQKGDIAEGYSVSREKKESFPLTVTSAQKNPTAFYLCASSIAAGGQYNEQFFGPGTRLTVL.

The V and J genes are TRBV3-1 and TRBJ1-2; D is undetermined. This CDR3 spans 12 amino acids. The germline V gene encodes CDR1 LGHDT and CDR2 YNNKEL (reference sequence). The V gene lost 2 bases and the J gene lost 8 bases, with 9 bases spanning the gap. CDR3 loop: CASSQLGGGYTF. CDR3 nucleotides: TGTGCCAGCAGCCAATTGGGAGGGGGCTACACCTTC.

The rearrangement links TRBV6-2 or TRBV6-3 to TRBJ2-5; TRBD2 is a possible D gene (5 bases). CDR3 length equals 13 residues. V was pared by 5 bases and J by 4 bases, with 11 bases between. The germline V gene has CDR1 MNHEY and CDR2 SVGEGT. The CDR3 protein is CASSRAVGETQYF. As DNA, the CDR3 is TGTGCCAGCAGTCGAGCGGTCGGAGAGACCCAGTACTTC.

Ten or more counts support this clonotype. The DNA for the CDR3 is TGTGCCAGCAGCCAAGATAGAGCGGGAGACTACGAGCAGTACTTC. Encoded protein: CASSQDRAGDYEQYF. The chain couples TRBV3-1 to TRBJ2-7; 8 nucleotides match TRBD2. Looked up from germline, CDR1 is LGHDT and CDR2 is YNNKEL (reference sequence). Trimming cost V 0 bases and J 3 bases; bases outside gene matches: 4. CDR3 size: 15 residues.

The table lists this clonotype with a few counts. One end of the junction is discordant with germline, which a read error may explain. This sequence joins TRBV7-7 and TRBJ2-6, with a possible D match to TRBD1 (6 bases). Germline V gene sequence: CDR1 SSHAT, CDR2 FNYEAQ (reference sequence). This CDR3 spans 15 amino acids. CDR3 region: CASSPGVSGANVLTF. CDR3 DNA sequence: TGTGCTAGCAGCCCAGGGGTCTCTGGGGCCAACGTCCTGACTTTC.

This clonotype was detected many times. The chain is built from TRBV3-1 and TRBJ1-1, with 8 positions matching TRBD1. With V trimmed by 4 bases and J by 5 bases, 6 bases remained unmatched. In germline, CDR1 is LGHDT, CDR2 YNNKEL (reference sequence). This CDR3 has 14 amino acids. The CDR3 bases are TGTGCCAGCAGCCGTGGACAGGGAAGGACTGAAGCTTTCTTT. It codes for CASSRGQGRTEAFF.

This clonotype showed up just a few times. The CDR3 loop is CASSQIGDTQYF. The CDR3 DNA reads as TGCGCCAGCAGCCAAATTGGGGATACGCAGTATTTT. The chain carries TRBV4-1 and TRBJ2-3; D not resolved. This CDR3 is built from 12 residues. Trimming took off 2 bases at V and 6 bases at J, with 6 bases between the two ends. Germline CDR1 is MGHRA and CDR2 is YSYEKL.

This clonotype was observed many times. This CDR3 reads CASSSTILVNRETQYF. DNA of the CDR3: TGTGCCAGCAGTTCGACGATACTAGTAAACAGGGAGACCCAGTACTTC. The rearrangement links TRBV28 to TRBJ2-5, with D perhaps TRBD1 or TRBD2 (5 bases each). This CDR3 region has 16 residues. Trimming took off 4 bases at V and 5 bases at J, with 20 bases between the two ends. The germline gives CDR1 MDHEN, CDR2 SYDVKM.

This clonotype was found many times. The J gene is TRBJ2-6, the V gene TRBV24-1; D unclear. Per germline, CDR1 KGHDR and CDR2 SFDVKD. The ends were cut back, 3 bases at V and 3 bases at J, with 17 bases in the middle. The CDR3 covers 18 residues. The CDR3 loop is CATSDSSYSGYGANVLTF. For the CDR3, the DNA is TGTGCCACCAGTGATAGCTCTTACAGTGGTTATGGGGCCAACGTCCTGACTTTC.

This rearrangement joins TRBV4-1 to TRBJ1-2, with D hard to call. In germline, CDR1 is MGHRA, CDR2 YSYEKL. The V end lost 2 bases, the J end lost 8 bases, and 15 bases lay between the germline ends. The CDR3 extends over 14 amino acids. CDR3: CASSQPAERGGYTF. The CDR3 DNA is TGCGCCAGCAGCCAACCTGCCGAGCGGGGAGGCTACACCTTC.

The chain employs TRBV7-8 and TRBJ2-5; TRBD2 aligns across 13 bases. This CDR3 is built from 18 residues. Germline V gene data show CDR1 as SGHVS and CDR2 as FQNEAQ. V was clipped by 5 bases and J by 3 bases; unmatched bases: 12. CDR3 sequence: CASSPRGLAGTLEETQYF. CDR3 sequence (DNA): TGTGCCAGCAGCCCACGGGGACTAGCGGGAACGCTAGAAGAGACCCAGTACTTC.

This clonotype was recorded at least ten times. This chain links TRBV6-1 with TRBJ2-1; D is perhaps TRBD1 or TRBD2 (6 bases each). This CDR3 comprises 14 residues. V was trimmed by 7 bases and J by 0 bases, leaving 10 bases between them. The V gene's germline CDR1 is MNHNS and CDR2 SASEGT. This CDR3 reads CASIGGSSYNEQFF. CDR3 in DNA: TGTGCCAGCATAGGGGGGAGCTCCTACAATGAGCAGTTCTTC.

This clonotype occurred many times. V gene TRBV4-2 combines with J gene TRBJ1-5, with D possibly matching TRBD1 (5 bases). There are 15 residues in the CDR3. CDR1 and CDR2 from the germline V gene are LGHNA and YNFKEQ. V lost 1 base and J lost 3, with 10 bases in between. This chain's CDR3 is CASSQAGFDNQPQHF. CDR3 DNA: TGTGCCAGCAGCCAAGCAGGGTTCGACAATCAGCCCCAGCATTTT.

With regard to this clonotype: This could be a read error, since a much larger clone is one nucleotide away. The CDR3 reads CASLGSSGANVLTF. The CDR3 nucleotides are TGTGCCTCCCTCGGGAGCTCTGGGGCCAACGTCCTGACTTTC. V is TRBV30 and J is TRBJ2-6; D might be TRBD2 (6 bases). The CDR3 has 14 residues. From germline, CDR1 is GTSNPN and CDR2 SVGIG (reference sequence). V gave up 7 bases and J gave up 0 bases, with 10 bases separating them.

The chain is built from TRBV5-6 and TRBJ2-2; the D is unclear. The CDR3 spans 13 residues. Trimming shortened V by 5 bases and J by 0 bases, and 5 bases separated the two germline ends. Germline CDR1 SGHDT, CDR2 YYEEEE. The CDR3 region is CASSHTNTGELFF. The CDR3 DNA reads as TGTGCCAGCAGTCATACGAACACCGGGGAGCTGTTTTTT.